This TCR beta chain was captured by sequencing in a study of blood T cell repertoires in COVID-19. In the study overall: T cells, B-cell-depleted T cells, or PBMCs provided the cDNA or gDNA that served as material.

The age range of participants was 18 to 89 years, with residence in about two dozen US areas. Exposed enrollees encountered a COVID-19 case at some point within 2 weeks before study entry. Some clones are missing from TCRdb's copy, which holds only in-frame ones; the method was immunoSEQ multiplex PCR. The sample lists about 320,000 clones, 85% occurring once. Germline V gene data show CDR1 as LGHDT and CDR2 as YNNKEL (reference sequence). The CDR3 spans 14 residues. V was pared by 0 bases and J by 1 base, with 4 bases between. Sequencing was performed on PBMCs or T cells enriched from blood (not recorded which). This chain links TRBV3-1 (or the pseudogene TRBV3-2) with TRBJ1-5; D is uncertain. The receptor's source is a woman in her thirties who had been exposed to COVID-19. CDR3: CASSQDQSNQPQHF. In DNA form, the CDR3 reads TGTGCCAGCAGCCAAGACCAAAGCAATCAGCCCCAGCATTTT.